The entry below describes one T cell receptor (beta chain). TCRdb's copy holds only in-frame clones and misses some; the assay was immunoSEQ multiplex PCR. The table shows about 24,000 clones, with 86% occurring only once. Germline V lookup: CDR1 MDHEN, CDR2 SYDVKM. The CDR3 totals 14 residues. Trimming stripped 3 bases from V and 8 bases from J, with 16 bases between. This record comes from a study of blood T cell repertoires in COVID-19. Study at large: COVID-19 samples collected from the United States, Italy and Spain covered acute and convalescent phases. T cells, B-cell-depleted T cells, or PBMCs supplied cDNA or gDNA.

Sequencing used peripheral blood. The chain joins TRBV28 to TRBJ1-1; TRBD1 is a possible D gene (6 bases). The receptor was derived from a human donor with active COVID-19. The donor label of this sample is uncertain. Here the CDR3 reads CASSLGGGREEAFF. The CDR3 region has the DNA TGTGCCAGCAGTTTGGGGGGCGGGAGAGAGGAAGCTTTCTTT.